This is a list of T cell receptor beta chains from one sample in a study of control samples from healthy donors and cancer patients. Sequencing used immunoSEQ multiplex PCR; TCRdb keeps in-frame clones, though not all of them. The sample consists of around 130,000 clones, 89% of them appearing once. Source material: blood. The origin of the receptors is a man aged 45-65 years in good health. CDR3s include the opening cysteine and the closing phenylalanine or tryptophan. D genes are given only for firm matches. Part of the rows lack a size; the others show once, few, many or a class for expanded clones.

d_call	clone_size	j_call	v_call	cdr3_nt	cdr3_aa
NA	NA	TRBJ1-2	TRBV25-1	TGTGCCAGCAGTGAATATCGGGGAAGAGCTAACTATGGCTACACCTTC	CASSEYRGRANYGYTF
NA	NA	TRBJ1-5	TRBV4-1	TGCGCCAGCAGCCAAGTTCCCTTTGTGGGTGGTAGCCAGCCCCAGCATTTT	CASSQVPFVGGSQPQHF
NA	NA	TRBJ2-2	TRBV6-2/TRBV6-3	TGTGCCAGCAGTTCCTTGGACCACGGGGAGCTGTTTTTT	CASSSLDHGELFF
TRBD1	NA	TRBJ1-4	TRBV30	TGTGCCTGGAGTTTAGGACAGGGGGCCCGGGAAAAACTGTTTTTT	CAWSLGQGAREKLFF
TRBD1	NA	TRBJ1-1	TRBV6-6	TGTGCCAGCAGGGGTCAGGGGGTAACTGAAGCTTTCTTT	CASRGQGVTEAFF
NA	NA	TRBJ2-2	TRBV6-4	TGTGCCAGAATTAGGGCTAGACGGGGCGGGGAGCTGTTTTTT	CARIRARRGGELFF
NA	NA	TRBJ1-4	TRBV5-5	TGTGCCAGCAGCTTGTTACGGGGAAATGAAAAACTGTTTTTT	CASSLLRGNEKLFF
TRBD2	NA	TRBJ2-3	TRBV18	TGTGCCAGCTCACCACGGATAGCGGGGGTTCAGTTCACAGATACGCAGTATTTT	CASSPRIAGVQFTDTQYF
NA	once	TRBJ1-2	TRBV4-1	TGCGCCAGCAGCCAGGTTCGGGACACCGACGTTGGCTACACCTTC	CASSQVRDTDVGYTF
NA	once	TRBJ1-3	TRBV6-5	TGTGCCAGCAGCGACACCCGCGGATCGCGAAACACCATATATTTT	CASSDTRGSRNTIYF
TRBD1	NA	TRBJ1-1	TRBV6-5	TGTGCCAGCACCACGAGAGGACAGGGGGCAACTGAAGCTTTCTTT	CASTTRGQGATEAFF
TRBD2	NA	TRBJ2-5	TRBV25-1	TGTGCCAGCACTAGCGGGGGAGCGGGGACCCAGTACTTC	CASTSGGAGTQYF
NA	NA	TRBJ1-1	TRBV19	TGTGCCAGTAGTATAGGGATGCACGGCACTGAAGCTTTCTTT	CASSIGMHGTEAFF
TRBD1	NA	TRBJ2-3	TRBV6-2/TRBV6-3	TGTGCCAGCAGTCCAGGGACAGGCACAGATACGCAGTATTTT	CASSPGTGTDTQYF
NA	NA	TRBJ1-2	TRBV6-2/TRBV6-3	TGTGCCAGCAGTTACAGGGCAGGGACACCTAACTATGGCTACACCTTC	CASSYRAGTPNYGYTF
NA	NA	TRBJ1-3	TRBV6-1	TGTGCCAGCAGTGCCCCCTTTAGTACAAGACCCGGAAACACCATATATTTT	CASSAPFSTRPGNTIYF
NA	NA	TRBJ2-5	TRBV5-1	TGCGCCAGCAGCTTGCGGGCAGTCCAAGAGACCCAGTACTTC	CASSLRAVQETQYF
NA	NA	TRBJ2-7	TRBV28	TGTGCCAGCAGTGCGTCCTGGGTCGGCGAGCAGTACTTC	CASSASWVGEQYF
NA	NA	TRBJ2-3	TRBV5-6	TGTGCCAGCAGCTTGGAAGGGGTCAGGGTGAGCACAGATACGCAGTATTTT	CASSLEGVRVSTDTQYF
NA	NA	TRBJ2-2	TRBV4-3	TGCGCCAGCAGCCCCCAGTCCAGGGGCACCGGGGAGCTGTTTTTT	CASSPQSRGTGELFF
NA	NA	TRBJ1-2	TRBV6-5	TGTGCCAGCGGTTCCCAGATGGGGGGAGGTTATGGCTACACCTTC	CASGSQMGGGYGYTF
NA	NA	TRBJ2-7	TRBV6-5	TGTGCCAGCAGACCCCCGGGGGCAAACGAGCAGTACTTC	CASRPPGANEQYF
NA	NA	TRBJ1-1	TRBV5-1	TGCGCCAGCAGCTTGGGGGCAGGGTGGACTGAAGCTTTCTTT	CASSLGAGWTEAFF
NA	NA	TRBJ2-7	TRBV14	TGTGCCAGCAACCAGGGACGCAGGAGCTCCTACGAGCAGTACTTC	CASNQGRRSSYEQYF
NA	few	TRBJ2-5	TRBV18	TGTGCCAGCTCACCCAGACAGGCAGGGGTCGGAGAGACCCAGTACTTC	CASSPRQAGVGETQYF
NA	NA	TRBJ2-2	TRBV6-5	TGTGCCAGCAGTTACTTGGCACCTGGCACCGGGGAGCTGTTTTTT	CASSYLAPGTGELFF
NA	once	TRBJ2-5	TRBV6-2/TRBV6-3	TGTGCCAGCAGTCTGGGGGCCCAAGAGACCCAGTACTTC	CASSLGAQETQYF
NA	NA	TRBJ1-1	TRBV5-1	TGCGCCAGCAGCCTTGGACCTACAGGATCCCCTGAAGCTTTCTTT	CASSLGPTGSPEAFF
NA	NA	TRBJ2-3	TRBV5-4	TGTGCCAGCAGCCTTGACGGGTCCAACACAGATACGCAGTATTTT	CASSLDGSNTDTQYF
NA	NA	TRBJ1-3	TRBV7-9	TGTGCCAGCGGCGGGGGCTCTGGAAACACCATATATTTT	CASGGGSGNTIYF
TRBD1	NA	TRBJ2-7	TRBV28	TGTGCCAGCAGGTACAGGGGTTTCGGGTACGAGCAGTACTTC	CASRYRGFGYEQYF
NA	NA	TRBJ2-7	TRBV4-3	TGCGCCAGCCCTCCCCAGACCTCCTACGAGCAGTACTTC	CASPPQTSYEQYF
TRBD1	NA	TRBJ1-2	TRBV24-1	TGTGCCACCAGTGATTCCACCGGGACAGGTGGGATCTATGGCTACACCTTC	CATSDSTGTGGIYGYTF
NA	NA	TRBJ1-2	TRBV5-6	TGTGCCAGCAGCTTGTATAAAGGGACGGCCTATGGCTACACCTTC	CASSLYKGTAYGYTF
NA	NA	TRBJ1-6	TRBV5-1	TGCGCCAGCAGACAATCGGTAGACAATTCACCCCTCCACTTT	CASRQSVDNSPLHF
NA	NA	TRBJ1-2	TRBV7-9	TGTGCCAGCAGCTTAGACCCCAGCCCTAACTATGGCTACACCTTC	CASSLDPSPNYGYTF
NA	once	TRBJ1-3	TRBV3-1/TRBV3-2	TGTGCCAGCAGCCACTCGTCCCTGAAAGTCCGCTCTGGAAACACCATATATTTT	CASSHSSLKVRSGNTIYF
NA	NA	TRBJ1-5	TRBV6-6	TGTGCCAGCAGTAAGGACCCCAATCAGCCCCAGCATTTT	CASSKDPNQPQHF
TRBD2	NA	TRBJ2-3	TRBV6-5	TGTGCCAGCAGTTACGGGGGGGTAAAAGATACGCAGTATTTT	CASSYGGVKDTQYF
NA	NA	TRBJ1-1	TRBV7-9	TGTGCCAGCAGCTCGAGTTTACAGGGTGCAAGGGACACTGAAGCTTTCTTT	CASSSSLQGARDTEAFF
NA	NA	TRBJ2-6	TRBV6-6	TGTGCCAGCATCTCTACCGGAGGATCTGGGGCCAACGTCCTGACTTTC	CASISTGGSGANVLTF
TRBD1	NA	TRBJ2-3	TRBV20-1	TGCAGTGCTAGTCCCCTTGACAGGGAAATTAGCACAGATACGCAGTATTTT	CSASPLDREISTDTQYF
TRBD1	NA	TRBJ2-2	TRBV7-8	TGTGCCAGCAGCCTCCGGACAGGGGGGGACACCGGGGAGCTGTTTTTT	CASSLRTGGDTGELFF
NA	NA	TRBJ1-4	TRBV2	TGTGCCAGCCGTGACAGGACCACGGGGGAAAAACTGTTTTTT	CASRDRTTGEKLFF
TRBD1	NA	TRBJ2-1	TRBV2	TGTGCCTTACGACAGGGGGAGGGGGTTGAGCAGTTCTTC	CALRQGEGVEQFF